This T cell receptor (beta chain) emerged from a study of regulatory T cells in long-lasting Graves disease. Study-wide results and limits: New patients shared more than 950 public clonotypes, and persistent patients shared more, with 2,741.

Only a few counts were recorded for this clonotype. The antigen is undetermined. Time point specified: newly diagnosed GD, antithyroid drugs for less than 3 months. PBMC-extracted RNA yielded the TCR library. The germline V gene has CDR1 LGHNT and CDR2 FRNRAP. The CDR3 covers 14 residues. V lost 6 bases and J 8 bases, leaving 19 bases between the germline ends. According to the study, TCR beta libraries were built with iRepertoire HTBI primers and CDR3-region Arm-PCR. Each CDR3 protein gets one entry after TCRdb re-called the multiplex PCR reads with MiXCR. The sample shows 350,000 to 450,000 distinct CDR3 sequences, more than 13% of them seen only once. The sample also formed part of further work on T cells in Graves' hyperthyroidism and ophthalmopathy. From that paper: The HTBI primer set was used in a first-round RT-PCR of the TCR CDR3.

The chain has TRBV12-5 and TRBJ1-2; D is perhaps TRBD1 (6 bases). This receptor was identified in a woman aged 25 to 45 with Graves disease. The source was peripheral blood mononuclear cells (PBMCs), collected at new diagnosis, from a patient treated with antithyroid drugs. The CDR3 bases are TGTGCTAGTGGGTTAGGAACGGGGGCGCACGGCTACACCTTC. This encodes CASGLGTGAHGYTF. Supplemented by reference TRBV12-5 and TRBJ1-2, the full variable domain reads DARVTQTPRHKVTEMGQEVTMRCQPILGHNTVFWYRQTMMQGLELLAYFRNRAPLDDSGMPKDRFSAEMPDATLATLKIQPSEPRDSAVYFCASGLGTGAHGYTFGSGTRLTVV.